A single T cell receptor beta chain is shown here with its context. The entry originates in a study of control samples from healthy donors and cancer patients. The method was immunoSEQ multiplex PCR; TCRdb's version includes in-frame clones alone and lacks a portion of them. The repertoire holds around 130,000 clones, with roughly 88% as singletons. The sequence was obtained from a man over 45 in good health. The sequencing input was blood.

The CDR3 DNA reads TGCGCCAGCAGCTTGGTCGGGGGAAGCCGCTTGAACACTGAAGCTTTCTTT. As protein: CASSLVGGSRLNTEAFF. The V and J genes are TRBV5-1 and TRBJ1-1, with D perhaps matching TRBD1 (5 bases). Per the germline V gene, CDR1 is SGHRS and CDR2 is YFSETQ. The CDR3 sequence is 17 residues long. V shed 0 bases and J shed 0 bases, with 15 bases lying between them. The full variable domain, completed using reference TRBV5-1 and TRBJ1-1, is KAGVTQTPRYLIKTRGQQVTLSCSPISGHRSVSWYQQTPGQGLQFLFEYFSETQRNKGNFPGRFSGRQFSNSRSEMNVSTLELGDSALYLCASSLVGGSRLNTEAFFGQGTRLTVV.